The T cell receptor (beta chain) under discussion was sequenced for a study of blood T cell repertoires in COVID-19. Data came from immunoSEQ multiplex PCR; TCRdb stores just in-frame clones and leaves some out. Among approximately 170,000 clones listed, about four fifths were seen once. One Seattle source followed patients from active infection through their disease course. The receptor was derived from a woman of 80 years or more with COVID-19, enrolled during active disease. The specimen sequenced was peripheral blood.

CDR3 in DNA: TGTGCCAGCAGTTTGCTTGCGAGAGGGGAGCTGTTTTTT. It translates to CASSLLARGELFF. The genes are TRBV12-3 or TRBV12-4 and TRBJ2-2; D is undetermined. The CDR3 contains 13 residues. V lost 3 bases and J 8 bases, leaving 10 bases between the germline ends.